This TCR beta chain appears in the sequencing data of a study of cytotoxic CD8 clonotypes in ibrutinib-treated CLL. The study's findings and limits: Few clonotypes were public, and these shrank or held steady under treatment.

The CDR3 runs to 14 residues. Germline CDR1 reads KGHSH; CDR2 reads LQKENI. Trimming removed 6 bases at V and 1 base at J, with 12 bases between. As for this clone: What it binds is unknown.

The table came from immunoSEQ multiplex PCR; TCRdb's copy has only in-frame clones and leaves some out. This sample has 40,000 or so clones; about 70% occur once, and the top ten carry around 10%. This receptor was identified in a human donor with chronic lymphocytic leukemia. The sequencing here drew on PBMCs, taken at disease progression, from a patient treated with ibrutinib. The rearrangement joins TRBV18 to TRBJ1-1; tentative D call: TRBD1 (6 bases). The CDR3 DNA sequence: TGTGCCAGCTCCGAGGGGGTAGGGAACACTGAAGCTTTCTTT. It codes for CASSEGVGNTEAFF.